A single sample is the source of the 27 T cell receptor beta chains below, sequenced in a study of cytomegalovirus exposure and HLA in healthy donors. The PCR had 60 Vbeta and 13 Jbeta primers. Profiling relied on immunoSEQ multiplex PCR, and the TCRdb table lists in-frame clones only, not all of them. Of some 140,000 clones in the sample, approximately 74% were seen once. The specimen was PBMCs. The receptors were sampled from a man younger than 30 in good health and CMV-seropositive.

This clone showed up just a few times. The gene calls are TRBV27 and TRBJ2-3, with 8 bases aligning to TRBD2. V lost 7 bases, J lost 3 bases, and 9 bases stayed unmatched. The CDR3 extends over 15 amino acids. Germline V gene lookup returns CDR1 MNHEY and CDR2 SMNVEV (reference sequence). The CDR3 DNA sequence: TGTGCCAGCAACCCCTTGCGGGGGGCAACAGATACGCAGTATTTT. Its translation is CASNPLRGATDTQYF.

The rearrangement links TRBV28 to TRBJ1-1; weak D call: TRBD1 (6 bases). Between the trimmed V and J ends, which lost 3 bases and 7 bases, there was a span of 18 bases. The CDR3 loop spans 15 amino acids. In germline, CDR1 is MDHEN, CDR2 SYDVKM. As DNA, the CDR3 is TGTGCCAGCAGTTTTGGAGTAGGACAGATAAATGAAGCTTTCTTT. It translates to CASSFGVGQINEAFF. Based on the CDR3 plus reference TRBV28 and TRBJ1-1, the full variable domain is DVKVTQSSRYLVKRTGEKVFLECVQDMDHENMFWYRQDPGLGLRLIYFSYDVKMKEKGDIPEGYSVSREKKERFSLILESASTNQTSMYLCASSFGVGQINEAFFGQGTRLTVV.

This clone has only a few counts. The chain employs TRBV7-9 and TRBJ2-7; the D gene is possibly TRBD2 (7 bases). Germline CDR1 and CDR2: SEHNR and FQNEAQ (reference sequence). V gave up 4 bases and J gave up 7 bases, with 14 bases separating them. The CDR3 length is 13 residues. CDR3 in DNA: TGTGCCAGCAGCTGGCCGGGGGGCTGGGAGCAGTACTTC. Encoded protein: CASSWPGGWEQYF.

The rearrangement uses TRBV30 and TRBJ2-5; 8 nucleotides line up with TRBD1. CDR1 GTSNPN and CDR2 SVGIG come from the germline V gene (reference sequence). This CDR3 contains 13 residues. V lost 4 bases and J lost 5; bases outside the gene matches: 6. The CDR3 region is CAWKIQGVETQYF. The CDR3 DNA follows: TGTGCCTGGAAGATACAGGGGGTGGAGACCCAGTACTTC.

The gene calls are TRBV5-1 and TRBJ1-5; D perhaps matches TRBD1 (6 bases). Trimming stripped 1 base from V and 8 bases from J, with 16 bases between. The germline CDR1 and CDR2 sequences are SGHRS and YFSETQ. CDR3 length equals 15 residues. The CDR3 loop is CASSLTDSPGEPQHF. CDR3 DNA sequence: TGCGCCAGCAGCTTGACGGACAGCCCCGGCGAGCCCCAGCATTTT.

The chain links TRBV28 to TRBJ2-7; D may be TRBD2 (7 bases). CDR3 length equals 14 residues. V lost 4 bases, J lost 9 bases, and 19 bases lay in between. CDR1 is MDHEN and CDR2 is SYDVKM in the germline V gene. The CDR3 loop is CASSYYREGRGQYF. The CDR3 nucleotides read TGTGCCAGCAGTTACTACAGGGAGGGTCGTGGGCAGTACTTC.

This clone has only one observation. The chain employs TRBV18 and TRBJ2-2, with TRBD1 identical over 9 bases. The V gene's germline CDR1 is KGHSH and CDR2 LQKENI. Trimming removed 1 base from V and 6 bases from J; junction bases left unmatched: 3. This CDR3 spans 15 amino acids. This CDR3 is CASSPRTGDPGELFF. CDR3 DNA: TGTGCCAGCTCACCACGGACAGGGGACCCCGGGGAGCTGTTTTTT.

This chain joins TRBV6-1 and TRBJ1-4; 7 nucleotides match TRBD1. The ends lost 8 bases at V and 7 bases at J; junction bases unmatched: 13. CDR3 length: 15 amino acids. Germline V gives CDR1 MNHNS, CDR2 SASEGT. For the CDR3, the DNA is TGTGCCAGCGGCAAACTTTCAGGGGGTAGTGAAAAACTGTTTTTT. Encoded protein: CASGKLSGGSEKLFF.

The CDR3 nucleotides are TGTGCCTGGAGTTTAGGGGATACTAAGATAAACACCATATATTTT. Amino acids: CAWSLGDTKINTIYF. The V gene is TRBV30, the J gene TRBJ1-3, with a weak D call TRBD1 (5 bases). This CDR3 has 15 amino acids. Trimming left V 2 bases short and J 6 bases short, with 17 bases between. CDR1 is GTSNPN and CDR2 is SVGIG in the germline V gene (reference sequence).

This clone showed up just a few times. V and J are TRBV30 and TRBJ2-1; TRBD1 aligns across 12 bases. The CDR3 spans 15 residues. The J segment lost 5 bases and the V segment lost 4 bases, leaving 6 bases of the junction unmatched. CDR1 is GTSNPN and CDR2 is SVGIG in the germline V gene (reference sequence). CDR3 bases: TGTGCCTGGACCAGGGGGACAGGGGGCCACAATGAGCAGTTCTTC. Encoded protein: CAWTRGTGGHNEQFF. Using reference TRBV30 and TRBJ2-1 for the parts outside the CDR3, the full variable domain is SQTIHQWPATLVQPVGSPLSLECTVEGTSNPNLYWYRQAAGRGLQLLFYSVGIGQISSEVPQNLSASRPQDRQFILSSKKLLLSDSGFYLCAWTRGTGGHNEQFFGPGTRLTVL.

The chain is built from TRBV5-6 and TRBJ2-7, with 9 positions matching TRBD2. With V trimmed by 8 bases and J by 0 bases, 3 bases remained unmatched. The CDR3 consists of 13 residues. CDR1 and CDR2 from the germline V gene are SGHDT and YYEEEE. DNA for the CDR3: TGTGCCAGTCTAGCGGGGAACTCCTACGAGCAGTACTTC. Its protein product is CASLAGNSYEQYF. Together with reference TRBV5-6 and TRBJ2-7, the CDR3 gives the full variable domain: DAGVTQSPTHLIKTRGQQVTLRCSPKSGHDTVSWYQQALGQGPQFIFQYYEEEERQRGNFPDRFSGHQFPNYSSELNVNALLLGDSALYLCASLAGNSYEQYFGPGTRLTVT.

V and J are TRBV4-1 and TRBJ2-1, with 7 bases matching TRBD1. V shed 4 bases and J 6 bases; nucleotides not matched to a gene: 6. Germline V gene data show CDR1 as MGHRA and CDR2 as YSYEKL. The length of the CDR3 is 14 residues. The chain's CDR3 is CASSLDRVPNEQFF. In DNA, the CDR3 is TGCGCCAGCAGCCTCGACAGGGTTCCCAATGAGCAGTTCTTC.

The chain couples TRBV6-5 to TRBJ2-7; no definite D call. Germline values: CDR1 MNHEY, CDR2 SVGAGI. The CDR3 totals 12 residues. Trimming cost V 6 bases and J 4 bases, with 10 bases left between them. CDR3 residues: CASSWLGYEQYF. CDR3 sequence (DNA): TGTGCCAGCAGCTGGCTAGGATACGAGCAGTACTTC.

The V gene is TRBV29-1, the J gene TRBJ2-1, with 10 bases fitting TRBD2. V lost 4 bases, J lost 3 bases, and 18 bases stayed unmatched. Germline CDR1 is SQVTM and CDR2 is ANQGSEA. The CDR3 is 19 residues long. In nucleotides, the CDR3 is TGCAGCGTTGCGTGGTCCGGGACTAGCGCCCTTCGGCTCTACAATGAGCAGTTCTTC. Translation: CSVAWSGTSALRLYNEQFF.

This clone was counted a few times. This rearrangement joins TRBV28 to TRBJ1-1; D not resolved. V gave up 6 bases and J gave up 3 bases, with 11 bases separating them. The germline gives CDR1 MDHEN, CDR2 SYDVKM. CDR3 length: 13 residues. The CDR3 nucleotides read TGTGCCAGCAGCCTCTCGGGGTACACTGAAGCTTTCTTT. Translating gives CASSLSGYTEAFF.

The CDR3 nucleotides read TGCGCCAGCAGTATGGAGCGGGGGCCCCTGGATACGCAGTATTTT. It yields the protein CASSMERGPLDTQYF. This chain uses TRBV5-1 with TRBJ2-3, with 8 positions matching TRBD2. This CDR3 region has 15 residues. Trimming at V came to 5 bases and at J to 6 bases, leaving 11 bases not matched to a gene. Germline CDR1 and CDR2: SGHRS and YFSETQ.

This clone turned up a few times. The chain combines TRBV28 with TRBJ2-5; TRBD1 matches at 8 bases. Germline loops: CDR1 MDHEN, CDR2 SYDVKM. This CDR3 is built from 14 residues. The V segment lost 8 bases and the J segment 3 bases; nucleotides outside the gene matches: 8. The CDR3 reads CASLDRDTKETQYF. The CDR3, as DNA: TGTGCCAGCTTGGACAGGGACACTAAAGAGACCCAGTACTTC.

This CDR3 is CASSLPQRTGIGHEQFF. DNA of the CDR3: TGTGCCAGCAGCCTCCCCCAAAGGACAGGGATCGGCCATGAGCAGTTCTTC. The chain has TRBV5-4 and TRBJ2-1; 8 bases are shared with TRBD1. CDR3 length equals 17 residues. The V segment lost 4 bases and the J segment 8 bases; nucleotides outside the gene matches: 17. Germline V lookup: CDR1 SGHNT, CDR2 YYREEE (reference sequence). Together with reference TRBV5-4 and TRBJ2-1, the CDR3 gives the full variable domain: ETGVTQSPTHLIKTRGQQVTLRCSSQSGHNTVSWYQQALGQGPQFIFQYYREEENGRGNFPPRFSGLQFPNYSSELNVNALELDDSALYLCASSLPQRTGIGHEQFFGPGTRLTVL.

The chain combines TRBV19 with TRBJ1-5; possibly TRBD1 for D (6 bases). The CDR3 has 15 residues. Germline CDR1 and CDR2: LNHDA and SQIVND (reference sequence). The V and J ends lost 6 bases and 3 bases respectively, with 15 bases between them. The CDR3 coding sequence is TGTGCCAGTAGGATAAACAGGGACGCCAATCAGCCCCAGCATTTT. It encodes CASRINRDANQPQHF.

The V call is TRBV6-5, the J call TRBJ2-1; TRBD1 agrees at 9 bases. Germline CDR1 reads MNHEY; CDR2 reads SVGAGI. V was clipped by 6 bases and J by 7 bases; unmatched bases: 7. This CDR3 is built from 14 residues. For the CDR3, the DNA is TGTGCCAGCAGAACCGGGACAGGGTGGAATGAGCAGTTCTTC. This sequence encodes CASRTGTGWNEQFF.

This chain joins TRBV15 and TRBJ2-1, with D unresolved. The CDR3 length is 11 residues. Germline CDR1 reads LNHNV; CDR2 reads YYDKDF (reference sequence). Trimming took off 4 bases at V and 6 bases at J, with 4 bases between the two ends. The CDR3 DNA reads TGTGCCACCAGCACCTCCAATGAGCAGTTCTTC. It translates to CATSTSNEQFF. Full variable domain (rest looked up from reference TRBV15 and TRBJ2-1): DAMVIQNPRYQVTQFGKPVTLSCSQTLNHNVMYWYQQKSSQAPKLLFHYYDKDFNNEADTPDNFQSRRPNTSFCFLDIRSPGLGDTAMYLCATSTSNEQFFGPGTRLTVL.

This clone was counted a single time. The J gene is TRBJ2-6, the V gene TRBV23-1; 8 bases are a match to TRBD1. TRBV23-1 is given ORF status, its function remaining uncertain. The CDR3 extends over 17 amino acids. Germline trimming cut 8 bases from V and 0 bases from J; bases unmatched to any gene: 9. In nucleotides, the CDR3 is TGCGCCAGCGGTACCGGGACAGGCCTCTCTGGGGCCAACGTCCTGACTTTC. Translated, it gives CASGTGTGLSGANVLTF.

This clone was seen once. The DNA for the CDR3 is TGTGCCAGCAGTTTATCGGTCACGCAACAGGACAGGGTCTCCTACGAGCAGTACTTC. It yields the protein CASSLSVTQQDRVSYEQYF. The chain couples TRBV27 to TRBJ2-7; 8 positions match TRBD1. CDR3 length: 19 amino acids. After removal of 0 bases from V and 0 bases from J, the junction contained 13 bases not matched to a gene. Germline V CDR1 and CDR2: MNHEY, SMNVEV (reference sequence).

This chain uses TRBV19 with TRBJ1-2; a possible D gene is TRBD1 (5 bases). CDR1 and CDR2 (germline): LNHDA, SQIVND (reference sequence). V shed 5 bases and J shed 1 base, with 11 bases lying between them. The CDR3 covers 14 residues. CDR3 DNA sequence: TGTGCCAGTAGTGGGGGACTTCTTAACTATGGCTACACCTTC. Protein: CASSGGLLNYGYTF.

V is TRBV5-4 and J is TRBJ2-5, with D possibly being TRBD2 (6 bases). Trimming took 1 base from V and 4 from J, leaving 11 bases between them. This CDR3 is 14 amino acids long. Germline CDR1 reads SGHNT; CDR2 reads YYREEE (reference sequence). The CDR3 coding sequence is TGTGCCAGCAGCTTGATCCGGGGGAGAGAGACCCAGTACTTC. Amino acid sequence: CASSLIRGRETQYF.

The genes are TRBV28 and TRBJ2-1; 10 bases are a match to TRBD1. Trimming took 7 bases from V and 9 from J; bases not matched to a gene: 9. CDR1 is MDHEN, CDR2 SYDVKM, per germline. The CDR3 spans 14 residues. CDR3 DNA sequence: TGTGCCAGCATGGGACAGGGGATTTGGGGTGAGCAGTTCTTC. Protein sequence: CASMGQGIWGEQFF.

The genes are TRBV9 and TRBJ1-1; D possibly corresponds to TRBD1 (5 bases). This CDR3 has 13 amino acids. V lost 0 bases, J lost 7 bases, and 10 bases lay in between. CDR1 SGDLS and CDR2 YYNGEE come from the germline V gene. CDR3 amino acids: CASSVGGRSEAFF. CDR3 DNA: TGTGCCAGCAGCGTAGGGGGCAGGAGTGAAGCTTTCTTT. Using reference TRBV9 and TRBJ1-1 for the parts outside the CDR3, the full variable domain is DSGVTQTPKHLITATGQRVTLRCSPRSGDLSVYWYQQSLDQGLQFLIQYYNGEERAKGNILERFSAQQFPDLHSELNLSSLELGDSALYFCASSVGGRSEAFFGQGTRLTVV.